The 5 T cell receptor beta chains listed next were all sequenced from one sample in a study of tumor and adjacent non-tumor tissue in lung cancer. RNA was extracted from bulk tissue without any cell sorting. More than 3 cm separated this lung sample from the edge of the tumor. Three rounds of nested PCR, following a modified ARM-PCR protocol, produced the TCRbeta library. MiXCR, run by TCRdb on the multiplex PCR reads, gives a single entry per CDR3 protein. The sample holds 98,000 or so distinct CDR3 sequences; approximately 80% are singletons and the top ten take about 30%. Material for sequencing was distant non-tumor lung tissue. These receptors all stem from a man aged 60 to 69 with small cell lung cancer.

This clonotype was recorded a few times. The chain is built from TRBV5-1 and TRBJ2-1, with 8 bases that match TRBD2. From germline, CDR1 is SGHRS and CDR2 YFSETQ. V lost 3 bases and J lost 0; bases outside the gene matches: 5. The CDR3 has 16 amino acids. CDR3 loop: CASSWLAGSSYNEQFF. CDR3 nucleotide sequence: TGCGCCAGCAGCTGGTTAGCGGGGAGCTCCTACAATGAGCAGTTCTTC.

A note on this clonotype: The germline gene is not matched at one end of the junction; a read error may be the cause. V is TRBV4-2 and J is TRBJ2-1, with D hard to call. This CDR3 spans 13 amino acids. In germline, CDR1 is LGHNA, CDR2 YNFKEQ. Here the CDR3 DNA reads TGTGCCAGCAGCCAAGATTTCCGCGGCGAGCGGTTCTTC. It yields the protein CASSQDFRGERFF.

About this clonotype: A much larger clone lies one base from this, so it may be a read error. No conserved phenylalanine or tryptophan ends this CDR3, so it is likely a read error. The chain carries TRBV28 and TRBJ2-5; D remains ambiguous. Trimming pared 2 bases from V and 5 bases from J, leaving 15 bases between. CDR1 is MDHEN, CDR2 SYDVKM, per germline. The length of the CDR3 is 15 residues. The CDR3 region is CASSLVSSGEETQYL. CDR3 DNA: TGTGCCAGCAGTTTAGTGTCTAGTGGTGAGGAGACCCAGTACTTA.

Worth noting for this clonotype: The final CDR3 position lacks the conserved phenylalanine or tryptophan, pointing to a likely read error. The chain uses TRBV11-2 and TRBJ2-3, with D possibly TRBD2 on 6 matching bases. The germline V gene encodes CDR1 SGHAT and CDR2 FQNNGV. CDR3 length: 14 amino acids. V gave up 2 bases and J gave up 4 bases, with 10 bases separating them. The CDR3 DNA is TGTGCCAGCAGCTTAATGGGGGAGGCAGATACGCAGTATTTA. As protein: CASSLMGEADTQYL.

This clonotype was recorded once. The gene calls are TRBV20-1 and TRBJ2-2; 7 bases map to TRBD1. Germline CDR1 and CDR2: DFQATT and SNEGSKA (reference sequence). The CDR3 has 14 residues. The V gene end was trimmed by 0 bases and the J gene end by 12 bases; junction bases not matched to a gene: 10. The CDR3, as DNA: TGCAGTGCTAGAGACCTGGACAGGTCTTTGCAGCTGTTTTTT. Translating gives CSARDLDRSLQLFF.